This TCR beta chain was obtained from a study of CD8 T cell repertoires and HIV-1 epitope variants. Study background: Separate wells received one of Twenty-five Gag or Nef variant peptides. IL-2, IL-7 and IL-15 were added on days 3 and 7 of roughly ten-day cultures. 1M T cells were kept uncultured as a baseline.

CDR3 length: 14 amino acids. Germline V gene sequence: CDR1 MNHNS, CDR2 SASEGT. Trimming took 6 bases from V and 5 from J; bases not matched to a gene: 6. Turning to this clone: The antigen is not known.

TCR beta CDR3 was sequenced at survey depth on immunoSEQ. TCRdb's copy holds only in-frame clones and misses some; the assay was immunoSEQ multiplex PCR. Found here are more than 4,000 clones, approximately 65% of them singletons; the top ten hold roughly 44%. This sequence joins TRBV6-1 and TRBJ2-2; 7 bases fit TRBD1. The source is a male donor with HIV. Input material: cultured CD8+ T cells derived from PBMCs. CDR3 sequence reads: CASRGQMGTGELFF. The CDR3, as DNA: TGTGCCAGCAGGGGACAGATGGGGACCGGGGAGCTGTTTTTT.